The 26 T cell receptor beta chains presented below share a single source sample, sequenced in a study of T cell responses to AZD1222 COVID-19 vaccine. Sequenced by immunoSEQ multiplex PCR; TCRdb stores in-frame clones only, minus some. The sample lists 110,000 to 150,000 clones; over 85% were seen once. This sample comprised peripheral blood, obtained on day 0 of AZD1222 vaccination. Receptors originate from an adult in good health.

This chain connects TRBV3-1 (or the pseudogene TRBV3-2) to TRBJ2-3, with 11 bases fitting TRBD2. The CDR3 spans 17 residues. CDR1 is LGHDT, CDR2 YNNKEL, per germline (reference sequence). With V trimmed by 2 bases and J by 3 bases, 7 bases remained unmatched. CDR3 in amino acids: CASSQRRLAGRTDTQYF. In nucleotides, the CDR3 is TGTGCCAGCAGCCAACGCCGACTAGCGGGAAGGACAGATACGCAGTATTTT.

The CDR3, as DNA: TGTGCCAGCAGCAAAAAGGGGGGCTACGAGCAGTACTTC. Its protein product is CASSKKGGYEQYF. This chain joins TRBV21-1 and TRBJ2-7. TRBV21-1 is given as a pseudogene. The CDR3 runs to 13 residues.

This clone was seen a single time. This chain connects TRBV3-1 (or the pseudogene TRBV3-2) to TRBJ1-4; 7 bases match TRBD1. CDR1 LGHDT and CDR2 YNNKEL come from the germline V gene (reference sequence). This CDR3 is 15 amino acids long. V lost 5 bases, J lost 8 bases, and 11 bases stayed unmatched. The CDR3 region has the DNA TGTGCCAGCAGCACCGGGGTCAGGGGGAGAGAAAAACTGTTTTTT. Amino acid sequence: CASSTGVRGREKLFF.

This chain links TRBV13 with TRBJ2-7; 7 bases fit TRBD1. From germline, CDR1 is PRHDT and CDR2 FYEKMQ (reference sequence). The V gene end was trimmed by 5 bases and the J gene end by 4 bases; junction bases not matched to a gene: 8. CDR3 length: 14 amino acids. The CDR3 DNA sequence: TGTGCCAGCAGCCCATGGGGGACAGATTACGAGCAGTACTTC. Protein: CASSPWGTDYEQYF.

The genes are TRBV6-5 and TRBJ2-7, with D hard to call. Trimming removed 4 bases at V and 1 base at J, with 5 bases between. Germline V CDR1 and CDR2: MNHEY, SVGAGI. CDR3 length: 12 residues. The CDR3 reads CASSSTSYEQYF. The CDR3 coding sequence is TGTGCCAGCAGTTCTACTTCCTACGAGCAGTACTTC.

DNA of the CDR3: TGTGCCAGCAGTCAGACAGGGGGGCAAGAGACCCAGTACTTC. Its translation is CASSQTGGQETQYF. The J gene is TRBJ2-5, the V gene TRBV27; 9 nucleotides align to TRBD1. J was trimmed by 2 bases and V by 5 bases; bases with no gene match: 3. The CDR3 is made up of 14 amino acids. Germline V gene data show CDR1 as MNHEY and CDR2 as SMNVEV (reference sequence).

This chain joins TRBV21-1 and TRBJ1-3. TRBV21-1 is described as a pseudogene. The CDR3 spans 16 residues. CDR3 in DNA: TGTGCCAGCAGCAAAGGAGGCAGCTCTCCTGGAAACACCATATATTTT. It translates to CASSKGGSSPGNTIYF.

The rearrangement uses TRBV6-1 and TRBJ2-1; D is perhaps TRBD2 (5 bases). Germline-derived CDR1 and CDR2 are MNHNS and SASEGT. The V end lost 5 bases, the J end lost 6 bases, and 14 bases lay between the germline ends. There are 14 residues in the CDR3. CDR3 sequence reads: CASSSGLPPNEQFF. DNA of the CDR3: TGTGCCAGCAGTTCCGGACTGCCCCCCAATGAGCAGTTCTTC.

The V gene is TRBV6-1, the J gene TRBJ1-1, with a weak D call TRBD1 (6 bases). CDR1 is MNHNS, CDR2 SASEGT, per germline. V was trimmed by 8 bases and J by 6 bases, leaving 22 bases between them. This CDR3 is built from 15 residues. CDR3 protein: CASGRPQGTLAEAFF. Written as DNA, the CDR3 is TGTGCCAGCGGACGCCCACAGGGAACGTTGGCTGAAGCTTTCTTT.

This chain uses TRBV9 with TRBJ2-1; D unresolved. V dropped 3 bases and J dropped 8 bases, with 15 bases sitting between them. CDR1 SGDLS and CDR2 YYNGEE come from the germline V gene. The CDR3 is made up of 14 amino acids. CDR3 coding DNA: TGTGCCAGCAGCGCTCCCGACCGAGGAGATGAGCAGTTCTTC. As protein: CASSAPDRGDEQFF. The full variable domain, its missing parts supplied by reference TRBV9 and TRBJ2-1, is DSGVTQTPKHLITATGQRVTLRCSPRSGDLSVYWYQQSLDQGLQFLIQYYNGEERAKGNILERFSAQQFPDLHSELNLSSLELGDSALYFCASSAPDRGDEQFFGPGTRLTVL.

The V and J genes are TRBV6-5 and TRBJ1-2, with a possible D match to TRBD1 (5 bases). Between the trimmed V and J ends, which lost 5 bases and 4 bases, there was a span of 8 bases. The length of the CDR3 is 12 residues. Germline V gene sequence: CDR1 MNHEY, CDR2 SVGAGI. The CDR3 nucleotides are TGTGCCAGCAGTCCTCAGGGCTATGGCTACACCTTC. This gives the protein CASSPQGYGYTF.

The chain combines TRBV28 with TRBJ1-1; the D is unclear. The V gene's germline CDR1 is MDHEN and CDR2 SYDVKM. The CDR3 extends over 15 amino acids. Trimming pared 0 bases from V and 0 bases from J, leaving 8 bases between. CDR3 sequence: CASSLWTTLNTEAFF. The CDR3 nucleotides read TGTGCCAGCAGTTTATGGACGACTCTGAACACTGAAGCTTTCTTT.

The V gene is TRBV9, the J gene TRBJ1-2; 7 nucleotides match TRBD1. The CDR3 totals 14 residues. The germline V gene encodes CDR1 SGDLS and CDR2 YYNGEE. J was trimmed by 7 bases and V by 0 bases; bases with no gene match: 6. In nucleotides, the CDR3 is TGTGCCAGCAGCGTAGACGACAGGGCGGGTGGCTACACCTTC. Residues: CASSVDDRAGGYTF.

The chain links TRBV10-3 to TRBJ1-3; possibly TRBD1 for D (6 bases). The V end was cut by 3 bases, the J end by 1 base, with 16 bases between. CDR1 is ENHRY and CDR2 is SYGVKD in the germline V gene. The CDR3 runs 17 residues. Here the CDR3 DNA reads TGTGCCATCAGTGAACGCGAGGGGGGCATTTCTGGAAACACCATATATTTT. Translated, it gives CAISEREGGISGNTIYF.

The genes are TRBV15 and TRBJ2-7; D gene ambiguous. Trimming took 6 bases from V and 2 from J, leaving 17 bases between them. Germline V gene sequence: CDR1 LNHNV, CDR2 YYDKDF (reference sequence). This CDR3 is built from 15 residues. The CDR3 loop is CATRKGRLPPYEQYF. CDR3 in DNA: TGTGCCACCAGAAAGGGTAGACTTCCTCCCTACGAGCAGTACTTC.

The chain joins TRBV13 to TRBJ1-2; D might be TRBD1 (6 bases). Germline V gene sequence: CDR1 PRHDT, CDR2 FYEKMQ (reference sequence). The CDR3 sequence is 16 residues long. Between the trimmed V and J ends, which lost 1 base and 6 bases, there was a span of 18 bases. CDR3: CASSLDPEGGPDGYTF. The CDR3 bases are TGTGCCAGCAGCTTAGATCCCGAGGGGGGGCCCGATGGCTACACCTTC.

This rearrangement joins TRBV27 to TRBJ1-3, with 7 bases aligning to TRBD1. After removal of 4 bases from V and 1 base from J, the junction contained 4 bases not matched to a gene. Germline CDR1 MNHEY, CDR2 SMNVEV (reference sequence). This CDR3 contains 15 residues. The CDR3 DNA reads TGTGCCAGCAGTTCTACAGGGGAATCTGGAAACACCATATATTTT. It codes for CASSSTGESGNTIYF.

The V and J genes are TRBV18 and TRBJ2-1; D not resolved. CDR3 length: 15 amino acids. The V gene's germline CDR1 is KGHSH and CDR2 LQKENI. V gave up 3 bases and J gave up 5 bases, with 14 bases separating them. CDR3 nucleotides: TGTGCCAGCTCACCGAGGAGCACCTTCAACAATGAGCAGTTCTTC. Its translation: CASSPRSTFNNEQFF. The variable domain in full, with the rest retrieved from reference TRBV18 and TRBJ2-1, is NAGVMQNPRHLVRRRGQEARLRCSPMKGHSHVYWYRQLPEEGLKFMVYLQKENIIDESGMPKERFSAEFPKEGPSILRIQQVVRGDSAAYFCASSPRSTFNNEQFFGPGTRLTVL.

The chain is built from TRBV10-3 and TRBJ2-2, with D maybe TRBD1 (6 bases). The CDR3 is 17 residues long. The germline gives CDR1 ENHRY, CDR2 SYGVKD. Trimming pared 6 bases from V and 3 bases from J, leaving 20 bases between. In DNA form, the CDR3 reads TGTGCCATCAGCAAACAGGGTACGGGCCTGGACACCGGGGAGCTGTTTTTT. It encodes CAISKQGTGLDTGELFF.

In nucleotides, the CDR3 is TGTGCCAGCAGCTTGGCTATATCGGGCGGATACGAGCAGTACTTC. This codes for CASSLAISGGYEQYF. The chain joins TRBV5-5 to TRBJ2-7; D uncertain. The germline CDR1 and CDR2 sequences are SGHKS and YYEKEE (reference sequence). The ends were cut back, 0 bases at V and 4 bases at J, with 14 bases in the middle. This CDR3 comprises 15 residues.

This sequence joins TRBV4-1 and TRBJ2-2; D uncertain. Trimming cost V 0 bases and J 6 bases, with 14 bases left between them. Germline V gene data show CDR1 as MGHRA and CDR2 as YSYEKL. The CDR3 covers 16 residues. This chain's CDR3 is CASSQDRTQAAGELFF. CDR3 nucleotide sequence: TGCGCCAGCAGCCAAGATAGGACCCAGGCGGCCGGGGAGCTGTTTTTT.

The sample holds one count of this clone. The rearrangement uses TRBV9 and TRBJ2-3; perhaps TRBD1 as D (5 bases). V lost 4 bases, J lost 4 bases, and 19 bases lay in between. The CDR3 is made up of 16 amino acids. In germline, CDR1 is SGDLS, CDR2 YYNGEE. CDR3: CASSPRVLGRADTQYF. CDR3 DNA sequence: TGTGCCAGCAGCCCGCGAGTTCTTGGCAGGGCAGATACGCAGTATTTT.

The chain recombines TRBV30 with TRBJ1-2, with a possible D match to TRBD1 (5 bases). Trimming took 7 bases from V and 5 from J, leaving 23 bases between them. Germline loops: CDR1 GTSNPN, CDR2 SVGIG (reference sequence). This CDR3 is 15 amino acids long. Written as DNA, the CDR3 is TGTGCCTCGAGGGGAAGATGGGATGAAGGGTATGGCTACACCTTC. Translating it yields CASRGRWDEGYGYTF.

V is TRBV6-5 and J is TRBJ1-4; no clear D. The V end was cut by 7 bases, the J end by 3 bases, with 12 bases between. CDR1 is MNHEY, CDR2 SVGAGI, per germline. This CDR3 contains 14 residues. CDR3 coding DNA: TGTGCCAGCAAACCTGCCCTAGCTAATGAAAAACTGTTTTTT. Residues: CASKPALANEKLFF.

The chain joins TRBV5-1 to TRBJ2-5; D tentatively reads TRBD1 or TRBD2 (5 bases each). The CDR3 length is 15 residues. Germline lookup yields CDR1 SGHRS and CDR2 YFSETQ. Between the trimmed V and J ends, which lost 4 bases and 3 bases, there was a span of 16 bases. The CDR3 protein is CASSPTRGPKETQYF. The CDR3 DNA follows: TGCGCCAGCAGCCCGACACGGGGACCCAAAGAGACCCAGTACTTC.

The chain has TRBV27 and TRBJ2-3; TRBD1 matches at 7 bases. The CDR3 has 14 amino acids. The V and J ends lost 7 bases and 4 bases, in that order; junction bases with no gene match: 8. Germline V gives CDR1 MNHEY, CDR2 SMNVEV (reference sequence). The CDR3 here is CASKRGQGADTQYF. Written as DNA, the CDR3 is TGTGCCAGCAAGAGGGGGCAGGGGGCAGATACGCAGTATTTT.